These 24 T cell receptor beta chains were all obtained from the same sample, sequenced in a study of control samples from healthy donors and cancer patients. TCRdb's table, derived via immunoSEQ multiplex PCR, lists solely in-frame clones and lacks some. The sample shows approximately 160,000 clones, about 90% of them seen only once. Material: blood. All receptors come from a young woman in good health.

This clone occurred once. The chain combines TRBV12-5 with TRBJ2-1, with a possible D match to TRBD1 (5 bases). Deletions cut 1 base from V and 9 bases from J, with 10 bases between. The CDR3 is made up of 13 amino acids. Germline lookup yields CDR1 LGHNT and CDR2 FRNRAP. The CDR3 is CASGLEYTGEQFF. The DNA for the CDR3 is TGTGCTAGTGGTTTGGAATACACAGGTGAGCAGTTCTTC.

This clone has only one observation. V and J are TRBV6-5 and TRBJ2-7; possible D gene TRBD2, 6 bases. The V gene lost 5 bases and the J gene lost 3 bases, with 14 bases spanning the gap. Germline loops: CDR1 MNHEY, CDR2 SVGAGI. This CDR3 is built from 14 residues. The chain's CDR3 is CASSPLEGGYEQYF. CDR3 DNA: TGTGCCAGCAGTCCCCTGGAGGGAGGCTACGAGCAGTACTTC.

The chain has TRBV9 and TRBJ2-1, with 12 bases identical to TRBD2. The CDR3 has 15 amino acids. Germline loops: CDR1 SGDLS, CDR2 YYNGEE. V lost 0 bases to trimming and J lost 9 bases; unmatched junction nucleotides: 4. The CDR3 protein is CASSVGLAGVGEQFF. Here the CDR3 DNA reads TGTGCCAGCAGCGTAGGACTAGCGGGAGTGGGTGAGCAGTTCTTC.

CDR3 region: CAWSVGDYGGELFF. CDR3 sequence (DNA): TGTGCCTGGAGTGTAGGGGACTACGGGGGGGAGCTGTTTTTT. The rearrangement uses TRBV30 and TRBJ2-2; 7 bases are a match to TRBD2. Trimming took 0 bases from V and 8 from J; bases not matched to a gene: 6. Germline CDR1 GTSNPN, CDR2 SVGIG (reference sequence). This CDR3 has 14 residues.

The chain is built from TRBV6-1 and TRBJ2-2; D may be TRBD1 (6 bases). The CDR3 covers 15 residues. Germline assignment: CDR1 MNHNS and CDR2 SASEGT. Trimming took off 2 bases at V and 1 base at J, with 8 bases between the two ends. In nucleotides, the CDR3 is TGTGCCAGCAGTGAAAAACAGGGGAACACCGGGGAGCTGTTTTTT. Translation gives CASSEKQGNTGELFF.

CDR3 amino acids: CSASSATYQPQHF. For the CDR3, the DNA is TGCAGTGCTAGTTCGGCGACCTATCAGCCCCAGCATTTT. The chain links TRBV20-1 to TRBJ1-5; no reliable D call. Germline V gene data show CDR1 as DFQATT and CDR2 as SNEGSKA (reference sequence). The CDR3 is 13 residues long. Trimming stripped 3 bases from V and 5 bases from J, with 11 bases between.

This sequence joins TRBV4-1 and TRBJ2-1; 10 nucleotides line up with TRBD2. CDR1 is MGHRA, CDR2 YSYEKL, per germline. V lost 2 bases, J lost 7 bases, and 11 bases stayed unmatched. This CDR3 comprises 17 residues. The DNA for the CDR3 is TGCGCCAGCAGCCAAAGGCTAGCGGGAGAGGCGTGGAATGAGCAGTTCTTC. Translating it yields CASSQRLAGEAWNEQFF.

The genes are TRBV5-8 and TRBJ2-7; D may be TRBD1 (7 bases). Germline CDR1 SGHTS, CDR2 YDEGEE. V gave up 0 bases and J gave up 1 base, with 8 bases separating them. The CDR3 runs 14 residues. The CDR3 reads CASSLAGGSYEQYF. Written as DNA, the CDR3 is TGTGCCAGCAGCTTGGCAGGGGGGTCCTACGAGCAGTACTTC.

This chain connects TRBV30 to TRBJ1-5, with D perhaps TRBD1 (5 bases). The CDR3 contains 13 residues. Trimming cost V 4 bases and J 4 bases, with 11 bases left between them. The germline V gene encodes CDR1 GTSNPN and CDR2 SVGIG (reference sequence). The CDR3 loop is CAWNGHLNQPQHF. As DNA, the CDR3 is TGTGCCTGGAACGGACACCTGAATCAGCCCCAGCATTTT. The complete variable domain, with remaining parts taken from reference TRBV30 and TRBJ1-5, reads SQTIHQWPATLVQPVGSPLSLECTVEGTSNPNLYWYRQAAGRGLQLLFYSVGIGQISSEVPQNLSASRPQDRQFILSSKKLLLSDSGFYLCAWNGHLNQPQHFGDGTRLSIL.

DNA of the CDR3: TGTGCCAGCAGCCGCGGGGAAACAGATACGCAGTATTTT. This codes for CASSRGETDTQYF. V gene TRBV11-1 combines with J gene TRBJ2-3, with D perhaps TRBD2 (6 bases). Trimming left V 5 bases short and J 3 bases short, with 9 bases between. Per germline, CDR1 SGHAT and CDR2 FQDESV (reference sequence). This CDR3 is built from 13 residues.

The chain carries TRBV6-4 and TRBJ1-3; D not resolved. This CDR3 is 17 amino acids long. Germline V CDR1 and CDR2: MRHNA, SNTAGT. V was trimmed by 7 bases and J by 0 bases, leaving 19 bases between them. This chain's CDR3 is CASIGHQILNSGNTIYF. In DNA form, the CDR3 reads TGTGCCAGCATCGGGCACCAAATACTAAACTCTGGAAACACCATATATTTT.

As DNA, the CDR3 is TGTGCCAGCAGTTTTTTGGGCCGGGGCGGGGAGCTGTTTTTT. Its translation is CASSFLGRGGELFF. The chain employs TRBV28 and TRBJ2-2, with D maybe TRBD2 (5 bases). Germline assignment: CDR1 MDHEN and CDR2 SYDVKM. The CDR3 contains 14 residues. V lost 3 bases and J lost 7, with 12 bases in between.

This clone has just a few counts. The rearrangement uses TRBV7-9 and TRBJ1-2, with 8 bases matching TRBD1. V was clipped by 4 bases and J by 0 bases; unmatched bases: 7. The length of the CDR3 is 16 residues. CDR1 is SEHNR, CDR2 FQNEAQ, per germline (reference sequence). CDR3 nucleotides: TGTGCCAGCAGCTCGGACAGGGAGGGACCTAACTATGGCTACACCTTC. Protein sequence: CASSSDREGPNYGYTF. The full variable domain, rest sourced from reference TRBV7-9 and TRBJ1-2, is DTGVSQNPRHKITKRGQNVTFRCDPISEHNRLYWYRQTLGQGPEFLTYFQNEAQLEKSRLLSDRFSAERPKGSFSTLEIQRTEQGDSAMYLCASSSDREGPNYGYTFGSGTRLTVV.

This clone was seen just once. The chain joins TRBV12-3 or TRBV12-4 to TRBJ1-6; tentatively, D is TRBD1 (5 bases). The CDR3 is made up of 13 amino acids. V was shortened by 8 bases and J by 6 bases, with 11 bases between the two germline ends. The CDR3 sequence is CASAREGNSPLHF. The CDR3 region has the DNA TGTGCCAGCGCCAGGGAGGGTAATTCACCCCTCCACTTT.

The J gene is TRBJ2-2, the V gene TRBV6-5; possibly TRBD1 for D (5 bases). V was pared by 8 bases and J by 1 base, with 14 bases between. This CDR3 is 15 amino acids long. Germline V lookup: CDR1 MNHEY, CDR2 SVGAGI. CDR3 sequence (DNA): TGTGCCAGCCGGTCAGGGTCAGGGAACACCGGGGAGCTGTTTTTT. Protein product: CASRSGSGNTGELFF.

This rearrangement joins TRBV20-1 to TRBJ2-5, with a tentative D call TRBD2 (6 bases). The CDR3 totals 11 residues. Germline V gene lookup returns CDR1 DFQATT and CDR2 SNEGSKA (reference sequence). With 7 bases removed from V and 6 bases from J, the gap between germline ends came to 12 bases. CDR3 DNA sequence: TGCAGTGTAGCGCGGGGTAAGACCCAGTACTTC. Its translation is CSVARGKTQYF.

The rearrangement links TRBV29-1 to TRBJ2-3; 7 positions agree with TRBD2. The CDR3 length is 15 residues. Unmatched junction bases numbered 5, after V lost 2 bases and J lost 0 bases. Germline CDR1 reads SQVTM; CDR2 reads ANQGSEA. This CDR3 is CSVELADLSTDTQYF. In DNA form, the CDR3 reads TGCAGCGTTGAACTAGCGGACCTTAGCACAGATACGCAGTATTTT.

The chain couples TRBV30 to TRBJ2-7, with D possibly matching TRBD2 (11 bases). The CDR3 totals 14 residues. Germline lookup yields CDR1 GTSNPN and CDR2 SVGIG (reference sequence). V lost 8 bases to trimming and J lost 6 bases, with 23 bases between them. DNA for the CDR3: TGTGCCGGGGGACAGGGGACTAGCGGAAGCGAGCAGTACTTC. This gives the protein CAGGQGTSGSEQYF.

This chain joins TRBV5-4 and TRBJ1-4; 8 nucleotides align to TRBD1. The CDR3 runs 18 residues. After removal of 0 bases from V and 0 bases from J, the junction contained 7 bases not matched to a gene. CDR1 SGHNT and CDR2 YYREEE come from the germline V gene (reference sequence). The DNA of the CDR3 is TGTGCCAGCAGCTTGGTCCCAGGGGGCAGGACAACTAATGAAAAACTGTTTTTT. Its translation is CASSLVPGGRTTNEKLFF. Complete variable domain (other parts from reference TRBV5-4 and TRBJ1-4): ETGVTQSPTHLIKTRGQQVTLRCSSQSGHNTVSWYQQALGQGPQFIFQYYREEENGRGNFPPRFSGLQFPNYSSELNVNALELDDSALYLCASSLVPGGRTTNEKLFFGSGTQLSVL.

The chain uses TRBV7-2 and TRBJ1-2; TRBD1 aligns across 10 bases. CDR3 size: 15 residues. V was pared by 0 bases and J by 4 bases, with 2 bases of the junction left unmatched. Germline V CDR1 and CDR2: SGHTA, FQGNSA. The CDR3 DNA reads TGTGCCAGCAGCTTAGCGGGACAGGGGAGCTATGGCTACACCTTC. Translated, it gives CASSLAGQGSYGYTF.

The CDR3 loop reads CAISEGAETQYF. CDR3 sequence (DNA): TGTGCCATCAGTGAGGGGGCAGAGACCCAGTACTTC. The chain recombines TRBV10-3 with TRBJ2-5; possibly TRBD1 for D (5 bases). The CDR3 has 12 residues. Per the germline V gene, CDR1 is ENHRY and CDR2 is SYGVKD. The V gene lost 2 bases and the J gene lost 4 bases, with 5 bases spanning the gap.

This clone came up once. The V gene is TRBV18, the J gene TRBJ1-3, with D unresolved. Germline V CDR1 and CDR2: KGHSH, LQKENI. V was clipped by 3 bases and J by 1 base, with 10 bases between them. This CDR3 is 15 amino acids long. The chain's CDR3 is CASSPSRGSGNTIYF. CDR3 nucleotide sequence: TGTGCCAGCTCACCTAGCCGAGGGTCTGGAAACACCATATATTTT.

The chain carries TRBV4-1 and TRBJ2-5; the D gene could be TRBD1 or TRBD2 (5 bases each). The CDR3 spans 16 residues. Germline V CDR1 and CDR2: MGHRA, YSYEKL. Trimming removed 5 bases at V and 5 bases at J, with 21 bases between. The CDR3 DNA reads as TGCGCCAGCAGCAACCGGGGCACCTCCCCGGGGGAGACCCAGTACTTC. Protein: CASSNRGTSPGETQYF.

The chain has TRBV24-1 and TRBJ2-1; TRBD1 matches 9 bases. CDR3 length equals 16 residues. V trimming: 3 bases; J trimming: 6 bases; junction bases outside the gene matches: 8. The germline CDR1 and CDR2 sequences are KGHDR and SFDVKD. The CDR3 bases are TGTGCCACCAGTGATACCGGGACAGGGAATATCAATGAGCAGTTCTTC. Its translation: CATSDTGTGNINEQFF.